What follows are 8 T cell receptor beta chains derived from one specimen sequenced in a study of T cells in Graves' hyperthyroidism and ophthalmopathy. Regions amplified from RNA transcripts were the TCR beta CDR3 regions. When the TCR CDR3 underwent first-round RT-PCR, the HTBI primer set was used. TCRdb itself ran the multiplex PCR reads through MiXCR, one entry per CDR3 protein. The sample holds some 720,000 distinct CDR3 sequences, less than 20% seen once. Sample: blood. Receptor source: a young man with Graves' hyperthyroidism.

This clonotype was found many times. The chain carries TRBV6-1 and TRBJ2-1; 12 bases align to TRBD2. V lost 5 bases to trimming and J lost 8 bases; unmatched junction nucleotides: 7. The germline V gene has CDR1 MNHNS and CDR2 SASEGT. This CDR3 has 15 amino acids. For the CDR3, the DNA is TGTGCCAGCAGTCACCTAGCGGGAGGGCTGGATGAGCAGTTCTTC. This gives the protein CASSHLAGGLDEQFF.

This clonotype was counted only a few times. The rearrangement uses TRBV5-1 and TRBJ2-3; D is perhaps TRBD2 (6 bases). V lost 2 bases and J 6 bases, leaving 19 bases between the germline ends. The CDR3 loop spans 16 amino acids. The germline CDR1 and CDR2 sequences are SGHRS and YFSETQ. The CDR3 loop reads CASSLGISGLADTQYF. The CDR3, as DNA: TGCGCCAGCAGCTTAGGGATTAGCGGACTCGCGGATACGCAGTATTTT.

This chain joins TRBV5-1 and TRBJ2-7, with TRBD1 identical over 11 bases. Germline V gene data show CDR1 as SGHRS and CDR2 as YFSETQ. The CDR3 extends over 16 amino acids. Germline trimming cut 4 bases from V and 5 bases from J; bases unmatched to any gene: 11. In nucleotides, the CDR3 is TGCGCCAGCAGCACCTGGACAGGGGGCATCGCGGACGAGCAGTACTTC. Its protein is CASSTWTGGIADEQYF.

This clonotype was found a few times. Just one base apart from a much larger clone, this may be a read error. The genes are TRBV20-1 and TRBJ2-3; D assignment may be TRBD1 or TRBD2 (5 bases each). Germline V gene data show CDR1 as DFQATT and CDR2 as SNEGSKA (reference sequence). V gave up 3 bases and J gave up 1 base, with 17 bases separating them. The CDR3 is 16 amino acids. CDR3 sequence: CSASLPGHEGTDTQYF. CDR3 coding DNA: TGCAGTGCTAGCCTTCCGGGGCATGAAGGCACAGATACGCAGTATTTT.

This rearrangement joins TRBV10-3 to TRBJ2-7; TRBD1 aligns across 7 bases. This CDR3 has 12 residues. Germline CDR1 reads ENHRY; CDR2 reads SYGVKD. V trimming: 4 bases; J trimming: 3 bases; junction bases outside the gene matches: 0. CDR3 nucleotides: TGTGCCATCAGTGGGGACAGCTACGAGCAGTACTTC. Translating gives CAISGDSYEQYF.

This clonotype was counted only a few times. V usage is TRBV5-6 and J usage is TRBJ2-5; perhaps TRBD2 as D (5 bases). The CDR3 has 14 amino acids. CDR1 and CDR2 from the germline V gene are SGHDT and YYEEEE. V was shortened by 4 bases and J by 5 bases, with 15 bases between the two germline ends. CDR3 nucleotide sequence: TGTGCCAGCAGCAAGGGTCCCTCGGGGGAGACCCAGTACTTC. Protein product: CASSKGPSGETQYF.

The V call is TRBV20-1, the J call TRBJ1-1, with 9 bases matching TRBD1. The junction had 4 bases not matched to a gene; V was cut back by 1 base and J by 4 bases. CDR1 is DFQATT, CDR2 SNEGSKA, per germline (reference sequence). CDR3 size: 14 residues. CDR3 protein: CSARGGTGSTEAFF. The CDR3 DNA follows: TGCAGTGCTAGAGGGGGGACAGGGTCCACTGAAGCTTTCTTT.

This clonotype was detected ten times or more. Written as DNA, the CDR3 is TGTGCCAGCACCACGGGACAGGCCGACAATGAGCAGTTCTTC. Translated, it gives CASTTGQADNEQFF. The genes are TRBV2 and TRBJ2-1; 8 nucleotides line up with TRBD1. The CDR3 is 14 amino acids. The V and J ends lost 7 bases and 5 bases, in that order; junction bases with no gene match: 7. Germline loops: CDR1 SNHLY, CDR2 FYNNEI.